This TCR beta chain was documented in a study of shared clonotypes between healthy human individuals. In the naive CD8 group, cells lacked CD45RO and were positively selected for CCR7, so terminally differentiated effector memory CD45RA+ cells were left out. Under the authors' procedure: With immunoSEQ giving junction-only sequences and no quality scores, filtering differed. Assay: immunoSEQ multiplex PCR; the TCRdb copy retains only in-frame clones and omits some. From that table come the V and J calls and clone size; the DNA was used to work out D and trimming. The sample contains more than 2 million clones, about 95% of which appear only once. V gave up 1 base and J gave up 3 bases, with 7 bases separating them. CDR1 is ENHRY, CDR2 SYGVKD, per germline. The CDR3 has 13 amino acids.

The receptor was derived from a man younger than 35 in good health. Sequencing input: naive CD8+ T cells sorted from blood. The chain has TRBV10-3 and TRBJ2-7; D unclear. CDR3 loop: CAISEFRNYEQYF. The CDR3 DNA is TGTGCCATCAGTGAGTTCAGGAACTACGAGCAGTACTTC.